Listed here is a single TCR beta chain. This clonotype was seen more than once but under ten times. Its binding antigen is unknown. No much larger clone exists at a distance of one base, and base qualities are not known. This sample was included in a study of human T cells and chemical hapten exposure (dated by TCRdb to the early 2020s). Broadly, across the study: For sensitization, 2% DPC in acetone was applied to a roughly 2 cm by roughly 2 cm area of upper inner arm skin. Twenty-nine alopecia patients provided blood for TCR sequencing at one to four time points (pre-sensitization, 2, 6 and 24 weeks). Most of the patients in the cohort were female, and the cohort covered alopecia areata with under or over 50% scalp involvement, alopecia totalis and alopecia universalis. Throughout the study period of about 22 weeks, patients also received therapeutic DPC doses to the scalp every week. Peripheral blood TCR repertoire changes were tracked in vivo in alopecia patients during primary and secondary sensitization to the hapten diphenylcyclopropenone (DPC). Libraries were pooled for sequencing, and variation in per-sample TCR yields was attributed mainly to small differences in library volumes within the pool. Blood samples were taken from patients before sensitization (week 0) and then at 2, 6 and about 24 weeks after DPC sensitization. Patch testing on the upper back used Finn chambers containing 0.01% DPC, with scoring done after 6 days according to International Contact Dermatitis Research Group standards. Overall study outcomes, separate from this receptor: Expanded TCRs formed significantly more large CDR3 similarity clusters than pre-sensitization or healthy control sets, consistent with antigen-driven responses. After repeated subsampling, the strength of the expansion versus patch-test correlation and the threshold at which it became significant changed. DPC sensitization did not change the number of TCRs with a frequency above 1 in 1000, and there was no evidence of changes in global repertoire structure. The number of PT1 expanded TCRs positively correlated with patch test score, significant at thresholds 8, 16 and 32 but not 4. All patients had alopecia, a presumed autoimmune disease, so their immune response might differ from that of healthy individuals.

The trim is 6 bases for V and 0 bases for J, with a gap of 21 bases between the germline ends. The CDR3 has 17 amino acids, counting the end cysteine and phenylalanine. The CDR3 DNA has 51 bases and is translated from base 1. Sequences SQVTM (CDR1) and ANQGSEA (CDR2) are obtained from the germline V gene. Libraries came from RACE. The sequencer listed for this sample is NextSeq 500. During library preparation, unique molecular identifiers were attached to individual cDNA molecules so that TCRs could be counted in a quantitative, reproducible way. From each blood RNA sample, both TCR alpha and TCR beta chains were sequenced. Per the source publication's procedure: The median number of TCRs per sample was roughly 98,000, ranging from roughly 20,000 to 700,000. The Decombinator software suite was used to annotate V, J and CDR3 in the TCR reads. To make PS versus PT1 abundance plots, every sample was subsampled to the same number of TCRs (28,000). Expanded TCRs were defined as absent before sensitization and observed at least eight times at the 2-week time point. The raw public data were reprocessed by TCRdb itself: fastp quality trimming at Q25, MiXCR clonotype calling, in-frame beta chains only. Rows merge per CDR3 protein into single entries with the most common DNA and genes. The V and J calls follow TCRdb's processing rather than the paper's. A total of a few hundred thousand distinct CDR3 sequences appear in this sample, roughly 8% of them only once. The ten largest clones represent around 1.2% of the sample.

The time point label here, explained by the study, means: pre-sensitization, week 0. The sample's treatment or condition label, decoded: therapeutic diphenylcyclopropenone sensitization with weekly scalp DPC. At each patch-test visit, blood was drawn before the patch test was applied. To be eligible, patients had to be aged 18 to 70, diagnosed with alopecia and judged suitable for DPC therapy, while pregnant patients were excluded. Total RNA was extracted from unfractionated whole blood that had been collected in Tempus Blood RNA tubes. The clonotype originates from a man between 18 and 29 years old with alopecia areata. Some clones in this sample may be carry-over from other donors' samples. The source was whole blood, collected in connection with sensitization to the hapten diphenylcyclopropenone (DPC). This chain joins TRBV29-1 to TRBJ1-5, with TRBD1 perhaps the D gene, on 6 matching bases. Here the CDR3 is given as CSVTFGTLFDSNQPQHF. The bases are TGCAGCGTCACCTTCGGGACACTTTTCGATAGCAATCAGCCCCAGCATTTT.